This T cell receptor (beta chain) was observed in a study of blood T cell repertoires in COVID-19. Here immunoSEQ multiplex PCR was the method, and the copy in TCRdb shows in-frame clones only, minus some. The sample holds 100,000 to 150,000 clones; around 86% are singletons and the top ten take about 11%. Germline loops: CDR1 MGHRA, CDR2 YSYEKL. V lost 1 base, J lost 2 bases, and 15 bases lay in between. The CDR3 totals 16 residues. This clonotype was sampled from a man aged 60 to 75 with acute or convalescent COVID-19. The material sequenced was peripheral blood. V is TRBV4-1 and J is TRBJ2-7; a possible D gene is TRBD1 (6 bases). The CDR3 DNA follows: TGCGCCAGCAGCCAAGCCCCCCAGGGGAGAGCCTACGAGCAGTACTTC. The encoded protein is CASSQAPQGRAYEQYF.